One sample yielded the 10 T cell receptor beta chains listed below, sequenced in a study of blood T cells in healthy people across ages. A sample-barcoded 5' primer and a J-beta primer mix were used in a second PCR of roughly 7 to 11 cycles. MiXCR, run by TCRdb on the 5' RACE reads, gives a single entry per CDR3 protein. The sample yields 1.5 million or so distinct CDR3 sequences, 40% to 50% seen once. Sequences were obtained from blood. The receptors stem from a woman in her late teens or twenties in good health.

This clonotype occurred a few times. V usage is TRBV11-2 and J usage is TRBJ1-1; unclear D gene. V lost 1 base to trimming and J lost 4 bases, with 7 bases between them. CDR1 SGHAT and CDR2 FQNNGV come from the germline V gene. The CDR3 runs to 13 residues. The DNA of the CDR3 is TGTGCCAGCAGCTTAGGATCCACCACTGAAGCTTTCTTT. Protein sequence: CASSLGSTTEAFF.

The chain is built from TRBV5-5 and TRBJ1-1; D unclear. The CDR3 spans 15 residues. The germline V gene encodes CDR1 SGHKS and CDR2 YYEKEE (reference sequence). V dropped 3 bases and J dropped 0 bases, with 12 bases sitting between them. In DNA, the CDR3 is TGTGCCAGCAGCTCGCGTCTCGGATTGAACACTGAAGCTTTCTTT. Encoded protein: CASSSRLGLNTEAFF.

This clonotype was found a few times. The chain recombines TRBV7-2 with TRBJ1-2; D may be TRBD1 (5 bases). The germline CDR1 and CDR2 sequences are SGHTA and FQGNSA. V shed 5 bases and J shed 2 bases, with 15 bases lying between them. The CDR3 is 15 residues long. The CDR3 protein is CASSQLWGGNYGYTF. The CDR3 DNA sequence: TGTGCCAGCAGCCAACTCTGGGGGGGGAACTATGGCTACACCTTC.

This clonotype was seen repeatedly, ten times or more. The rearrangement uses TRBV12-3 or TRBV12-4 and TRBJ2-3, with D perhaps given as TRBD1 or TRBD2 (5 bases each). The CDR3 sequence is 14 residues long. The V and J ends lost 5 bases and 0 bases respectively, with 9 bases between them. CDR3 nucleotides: TGTGCCAGCAGTCCGGGACCGAGCACAGATACGCAGTATTTT. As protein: CASSPGPSTDTQYF.

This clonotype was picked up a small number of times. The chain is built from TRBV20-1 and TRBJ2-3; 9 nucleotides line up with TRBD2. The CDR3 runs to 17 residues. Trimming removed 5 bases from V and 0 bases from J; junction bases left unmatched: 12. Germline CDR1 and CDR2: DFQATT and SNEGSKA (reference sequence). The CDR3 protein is CSADGVAGALSTDTQYF. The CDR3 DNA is TGCAGTGCTGACGGGGTAGCGGGAGCCCTTAGCACAGATACGCAGTATTTT.

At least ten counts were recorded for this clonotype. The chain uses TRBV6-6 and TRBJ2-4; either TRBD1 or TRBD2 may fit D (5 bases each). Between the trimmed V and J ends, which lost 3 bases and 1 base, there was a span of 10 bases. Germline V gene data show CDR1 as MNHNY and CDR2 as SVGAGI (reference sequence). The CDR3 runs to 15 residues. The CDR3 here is CASSYWDGAKNIQYF. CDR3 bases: TGTGCCAGCAGTTATTGGGACGGTGCCAAAAACATTCAGTACTTC.

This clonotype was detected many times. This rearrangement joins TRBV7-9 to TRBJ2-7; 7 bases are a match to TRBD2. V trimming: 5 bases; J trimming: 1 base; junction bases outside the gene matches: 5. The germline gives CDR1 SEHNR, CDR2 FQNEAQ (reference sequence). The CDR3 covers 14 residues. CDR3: CASSPSGTSYEQYF. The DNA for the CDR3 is TGTGCCAGCAGCCCAAGCGGGACTTCCTACGAGCAGTACTTC.

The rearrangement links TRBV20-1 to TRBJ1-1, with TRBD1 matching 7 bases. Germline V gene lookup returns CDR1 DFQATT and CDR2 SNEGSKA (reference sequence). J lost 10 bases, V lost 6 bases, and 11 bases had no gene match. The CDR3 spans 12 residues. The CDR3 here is CSAPETGERAFF. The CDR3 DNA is TGCAGTGCCCCGGAAACAGGGGAGAGAGCTTTCTTT.

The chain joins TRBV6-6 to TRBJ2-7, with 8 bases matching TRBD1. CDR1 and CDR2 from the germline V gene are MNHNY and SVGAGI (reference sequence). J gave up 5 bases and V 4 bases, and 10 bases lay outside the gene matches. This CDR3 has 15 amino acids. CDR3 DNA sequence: TGTGCCAGCAGTTGGATGGGGACAGGATTAAACGAGCAGTACTTC. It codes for CASSWMGTGLNEQYF.

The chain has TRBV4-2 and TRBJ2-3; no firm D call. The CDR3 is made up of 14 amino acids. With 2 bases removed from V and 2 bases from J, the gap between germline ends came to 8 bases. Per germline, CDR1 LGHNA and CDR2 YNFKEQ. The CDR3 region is CASSQMELTDTQYF. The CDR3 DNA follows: TGTGCCAGCAGCCAAATGGAGCTCACAGATACGCAGTATTTT.